The source of this T cell receptor (beta chain) is a study of vaccination effects on CD4 cells after COVID-19. On the study more broadly: Participants received two doses of either the BNT162b2 or mRNA-1273 vaccine. The study's findings and limits: Recruitment yielded few convalescent patients, and the study had no early post-infection timepoints. Just 1 of 255 vaccine-induced clones in healthy recipients was cross-reactive.

Note on this clone: Its target is not known.

After expansion with viral peptide pools in the ViraFEST assay, antigen-specific CD4+ T cells were sequenced. An approximately ten-day culture period preceded the isolation of CD4+ T cells. Having tested negative for nucleocapsid antibodies, the vaccine recipients showed no prior SARS-CoV-2 infection. TCRdb keeps only in-frame clones here, not all; method: immunoSEQ multiplex PCR. The sample has 52,000 or so clones; under 75% are singletons. This CDR3 has 16 residues. Trimming cost V 6 bases and J 1 base; bases outside gene matches: 7. The germline gives CDR1 SGHTA, CDR2 FQGNSA. This chain joins TRBV7-2 and TRBJ2-2; 8 bases match TRBD1. This clonotype was sampled from a human donor who received a COVID-19 vaccine. The sample in question was CD4+ T cells from PBMCs cultured with SARS-CoV-2 spike peptides, obtained before COVID-19 vaccination. CDR3 protein: CASRVTGTGNTGELFF. CDR3 DNA: TGTGCCAGCAGGGTCACCGGGACAGGGAACACCGGGGAGCTGTTTTTT.